Following are 21 T cell receptor beta chains from one sample sequenced in a study of cytomegalovirus exposure and HLA in healthy donors. Vbeta (60) and Jbeta (13) primers were used in the PCR. Data came from immunoSEQ multiplex PCR; TCRdb stores just in-frame clones and leaves some out. Of 140,000 or so clones in the sample, approximately 67% were seen once. The specimen sequenced was PBMCs. The receptors originated from a woman aged 60-70 years in good health and CMV-seronegative.

V gene TRBV5-1 combines with J gene TRBJ2-5; 15 bases map to TRBD2. V shed 4 bases and J 5 bases; nucleotides not matched to a gene: 9. Germline V gives CDR1 SGHRS, CDR2 YFSETQ. There are 17 residues in the CDR3. CDR3 bases: TGCGCCAGCAGCCCTGGACTAGCGGGAGGGCCTGGGGAGACCCAGTACTTC. It translates to CASSPGLAGGPGETQYF.

This clone was detected only a few times. The chain employs TRBV7-2 and TRBJ2-7; 9 bases are a match to TRBD1. Per the germline V gene, CDR1 is SGHTA and CDR2 is FQGNSA. The CDR3 consists of 16 residues. V shed 4 bases and J 0 bases; nucleotides not matched to a gene: 7. Here the CDR3 reads CASSSVRDRDSYEQYF. CDR3 coding DNA: TGTGCCAGCAGCTCCGTAAGGGACAGGGACTCCTACGAGCAGTACTTC.

This sequence joins TRBV19 and TRBJ2-1, with 11 bases lining up with TRBD2. Germline V lookup: CDR1 LNHDA, CDR2 SQIVND (reference sequence). This CDR3 is built from 18 residues. Trimming cost V 4 bases and J 0 bases; bases outside gene matches: 8. The CDR3: CASSRRGTSGRSYNEQFF. The CDR3 nucleotides read TGTGCCAGTAGTAGACGAGGGACTAGCGGACGCTCCTACAATGAGCAGTTCTTC.

This rearrangement joins TRBV28 to TRBJ1-5; D might be TRBD1 (5 bases). With 7 bases removed from V and 1 base from J, the gap between germline ends came to 20 bases. From germline, CDR1 is MDHEN and CDR2 SYDVKM. The CDR3 totals 17 residues. In nucleotides, the CDR3 is TGTGCCAGCACCTGGACGGGGGTTTGGGGGAGCAATCAGCCCCAGCATTTT. Translating it yields CASTWTGVWGSNQPQHF.

This clone was seen only once. V gene TRBV29-1 combines with J gene TRBJ2-5; 13 bases map to TRBD2. CDR3 length: 15 amino acids. Trimming took 4 bases from V and 7 from J; bases not matched to a gene: 9. CDR1 and CDR2 (germline): SQVTM, ANQGSEA. CDR3 coding DNA: TGCAGCGTTGGACCGACTAGCGGGGGGAGGGGGACCCAGTACTTC. This encodes CSVGPTSGGRGTQYF.

Many counts were recorded for this clone. This sequence joins TRBV9 and TRBJ2-3; D is possibly TRBD2 (6 bases). Germline V gene lookup returns CDR1 SGDLS and CDR2 YYNGEE. The CDR3 is 15 residues long. The V and J ends lost 1 base and 6 bases respectively, with 15 bases between them. CDR3 in DNA: TGTGCCAGCAGCGTAAGAGGCGGGACCTATGATACGCAGTATTTT. Its protein product is CASSVRGGTYDTQYF.

The genes are TRBV4-3 and TRBJ2-4, with TRBD1 matching over 11 bases. The germline gives CDR1 LGHNA, CDR2 YSLEER. The CDR3 length is 17 residues. The ends lost 2 bases at V and 4 bases at J; junction bases unmatched: 7. The DNA for the CDR3 is TGCGCCAGCAGCCAATCCGCCGGGACAGGGGGTAAAAACATTCAGTACTTC. It codes for CASSQSAGTGGKNIQYF.

The V call is TRBV6-5, the J call TRBJ1-1; D is unresolved. CDR1 and CDR2 (germline): MNHEY, SVGAGI. V dropped 4 bases and J dropped 5 bases, with 11 bases sitting between them. The CDR3 is made up of 13 amino acids. The CDR3 reads CASSSGEGTEAFF. DNA of the CDR3: TGTGCCAGCAGTTCTGGGGAGGGTACTGAAGCTTTCTTT.

The rearrangement joins TRBV6-5 to TRBJ2-5, with D unclear. This CDR3 has 14 residues. Trimming took 0 bases from V and 2 from J, leaving 7 bases between them. In germline, CDR1 is MNHEY, CDR2 SVGAGI. The CDR3 spells CASSYSEFQETQYF. The DNA of the CDR3 is TGTGCCAGCAGTTACTCGGAGTTTCAAGAGACCCAGTACTTC.

On this clone: Other DNA sequences of this sample code for an identical CDR3. This rearrangement joins TRBV6-5 to TRBJ1-4, with TRBD1 as a possible D gene (6 bases). V lost 6 bases and J lost 2, with 10 bases in between. The CDR3 runs to 14 residues. Per germline, CDR1 MNHEY and CDR2 SVGAGI. The chain's CDR3 is CASRRGWTNEKLFF. The CDR3 DNA is TGTGCCAGCAGGAGGGGGTGGACTAATGAAAAACTGTTTTTT.

The chain recombines TRBV11-2 with TRBJ2-2; 8 nucleotides agree with TRBD2. The germline CDR1 and CDR2 sequences are SGHAT and FQNNGV. J was trimmed by 5 bases and V by 7 bases; bases with no gene match: 9. The CDR3 has 15 residues. The CDR3 DNA reads TGTGCCAGCACCACCTTGGCTAGCGGGACCGGGGAGCTGTTTTTT. Translated, it gives CASTTLASGTGELFF.

A few counts support this clone. The chain recombines TRBV5-1 with TRBJ1-5; D is possibly TRBD1 (6 bases). The germline gives CDR1 SGHRS, CDR2 YFSETQ. The V gene lost 0 bases and the J gene lost 2 bases, with 6 bases spanning the gap. The CDR3 sequence is 14 residues long. The CDR3 bases are TGCGCCAGCAGCTTGGAGGGGGGCAATCAGCCCCAGCATTTT. It codes for CASSLEGGNQPQHF.

This clone was seen a few times. This sequence joins TRBV4-3 and TRBJ1-6, with D possibly being TRBD1 (5 bases). Per the germline V gene, CDR1 is LGHNA and CDR2 is YSLEER. Trimming shortened V by 0 bases and J by 11 bases, and 14 bases separated the two germline ends. This CDR3 has 15 amino acids. CDR3 sequence: CASSQEGASVTPLHF. The CDR3 DNA reads TGCGCCAGCAGCCAAGAAGGGGCAAGCGTGACACCCCTCCACTTT.

The chain couples TRBV6-1 to TRBJ2-3; perhaps TRBD1 as D (5 bases). The germline V gene has CDR1 MNHNS and CDR2 SASEGT. V lost 3 bases and J 1 base, leaving 11 bases between the germline ends. The CDR3 spans 15 residues. CDR3 residues: CASSDLGARTDTQYF. The DNA for the CDR3 is TGTGCCAGCAGTGACCTTGGGGCCCGCACAGATACGCAGTATTTT.

The rearrangement links TRBV9 to TRBJ2-2; TRBD2 is a possible D gene (7 bases). The germline CDR1 and CDR2 sequences are SGDLS and YYNGEE. The CDR3 runs to 15 residues. The ends were cut back, 0 bases at V and 5 bases at J, with 11 bases in the middle. The CDR3 nucleotides read TGTGCCAGCAGCGTAGGGGGGAGGGGGACCGGGGAGCTGTTTTTT. As protein: CASSVGGRGTGELFF.

This clone has only a few counts. In DNA, the CDR3 is TGTGCCAGCTCACAAGGACAGATCTATGGCTACACCTTC. This codes for CASSQGQIYGYTF. The chain has TRBV18 and TRBJ1-2, with D perhaps TRBD1 (6 bases). Germline CDR1 is KGHSH and CDR2 is LQKENI. Trimming took 4 bases from V and 4 from J, leaving 10 bases between them. The CDR3 spans 13 residues.

The rearrangement joins TRBV6-5 to TRBJ2-4; D remains ambiguous. CDR1 and CDR2 (germline): MNHEY, SVGAGI. The CDR3 is made up of 14 amino acids. V lost 8 bases and J lost 0, with 11 bases in between. DNA of the CDR3: TGTGCCAGCCGGTCCGTTCTAGCCAAAAACATTCAGTACTTC. Protein: CASRSVLAKNIQYF.

The chain carries TRBV7-6 and TRBJ2-3; 7 nucleotides line up with TRBD2. The V gene's germline CDR1 is SGHVS and CDR2 FNYEAQ. The CDR3 covers 16 residues. Trimming took 4 bases from V and 3 from J; bases not matched to a gene: 10. CDR3 sequence: CASSSQPGLNTDTQYF. In DNA form, the CDR3 reads TGTGCCAGCAGCTCTCAGCCGGGACTAAATACAGATACGCAGTATTTT.

This chain uses TRBV6-1 with TRBJ1-5, with 9 bases lining up with TRBD1. The germline gives CDR1 MNHNS, CDR2 SASEGT. The ends lost 4 bases at V and 6 bases at J; junction bases unmatched: 4. The length of the CDR3 is 14 residues. The CDR3 DNA reads TGTGCCAGCAGTGGGACAGGGGACAGTCAGCCCCAGCATTTT. Amino acid sequence: CASSGTGDSQPQHF.

This clone occurred a few times. The CDR3 DNA is TGTGCCAGTAGCACAGTGGCTCAGAACACTGAAGCTTTCTTT. It specifies CASSTVAQNTEAFF. V and J are TRBV19 and TRBJ1-1, with D hard to call. Germline V lookup: CDR1 LNHDA, CDR2 SQIVND (reference sequence). V was cut by 6 bases and J by 1 base, with 12 bases left in between. The CDR3 loop spans 14 amino acids. Together with reference TRBV19 and TRBJ1-1, the CDR3 gives the full variable domain: DGGITQSPKYLFRKEGQNVTLSCEQNLNHDAMYWYRQDPGQGLRLIYYSQIVNDFQKGDIAEGYSVSREKKESFPLTVTSAQKNPTAFYLCASSTVAQNTEAFFGQGTRLTVV.

This clone was seen just once. The chain couples TRBV9 to TRBJ1-2, with D maybe TRBD1 (5 bases). The CDR3 covers 14 residues. Germline assignment: CDR1 SGDLS and CDR2 YYNGEE. Trimming left V 0 bases short and J 3 bases short, with 9 bases between. CDR3 in amino acids: CASSVADSYYGYTF. The CDR3 region has the DNA TGTGCCAGCAGCGTAGCAGACAGTTACTATGGCTACACCTTC. The complete variable domain, with remaining parts taken from reference TRBV9 and TRBJ1-2, reads DSGVTQTPKHLITATGQRVTLRCSPRSGDLSVYWYQQSLDQGLQFLIQYYNGEERAKGNILERFSAQQFPDLHSELNLSSLELGDSALYFCASSVADSYYGYTFGSGTRLTVV.